This TCR beta chain is from a study of blood T cells in healthy people across ages. For the study at large: About one barcoded beta molecule was captured per two T cells (by template switching).

Extracted total RNA amounted to at least 5 micrograms for each sample. The authors ran a second PCR of about 7 to 11 cycles using a sample-barcoded 5' primer and a J-beta primer mix. MiXCR, applied by TCRdb to the 5' RACE reads, yields one record per CDR3 protein. The data show about 1.1 million distinct CDR3 sequences, approximately 38% seen once. Sequenced input: blood. The TCR originated in a young man in good health.

The CDR3, as DNA: TGTGCCATCAGTGTCCTCTCCCTCCCTGGACAGATCTACGAGCAGTACTTC. This encodes CAISVLSLPGQIYEQYF. The V call is TRBV10-3, the J call TRBJ2-5; D possibly corresponds to TRBD1 (6 bases). Gene TRBJ2-7 matches the end of the DNA better, so the J call may be wrong. This CDR3 spans 17 amino acids. CDR1 is ENHRY and CDR2 is SYGVKD in the germline V gene.